The present TCR beta chain was sequenced within a study of T cell responses to AZD1222 COVID-19 vaccine. Findings and caveats of the study: The peak T cell response came first, and repertoires were sampled only after it.

Method: immunoSEQ multiplex PCR; TCRdb's copy keeps in-frame clones and lacks some. The sample lists 120,000 to 150,000 clones; roughly 86% were seen once. This CDR3 region has 15 residues. In the case of this clone: Its antigen remains unidentified.

This TCR was sampled from an adult who received the AZD1222 COVID-19 vaccine. Here the sequenced sample was peripheral blood, taken 28 days after the second AZD1222 dose. The chain carries TRBV7-5 and TRBJ2-7; the table assigns TRBD1, which was not confirmed against the DNA. TRBV7-5 is a listed pseudogene. CDR3 region: CARSQRTGAYYEQYF. For the CDR3, the DNA is TGTGCCAGAAGCCAGAGGACAGGGGCTTACTACGAGCAGTACTTC.